A single sample gave rise to the 28 T cell receptor beta chains below, sequenced in a study of monozygotic twins with inflammatory bowel disease. After re-calling the 5' RACE reads, TCRdb lists one entry per CDR3 protein, DNA absent. Its listing shows about 380,000 distinct CDR3 sequences. Sequencing input: blood. The receptors stem from a human donor with ulcerative colitis or Crohn's disease, or a healthy co-twin of an affected twin (not recorded which).

This rearrangement joins TRBV5-1 to TRBJ2-7; TCRdb returns TRBD1, unconfirmable since there is no DNA. Germline V gives CDR1 SGHRS, CDR2 YFSETQ. CDR3 length: 15 amino acids. This CDR3 is CASSSGHPLSYEQYF.

The chain links TRBV5-1 to TRBJ1-5; TCRdb proposes TRBD1, but this gene call is untestable without DNA. Germline V gene lookup returns CDR1 SGHRS and CDR2 YFSETQ. The CDR3 extends over 14 amino acids. CDR3 region: CASSLWGLEQPQHF.

The chain has TRBV19 and TRBJ2-7. The CDR3 length is 15 residues. From germline, CDR1 is LNHDA and CDR2 SQIVND (reference sequence). The CDR3 is CASSISRLSSYEQYF.

The chain combines TRBV5-1 with TRBJ2-3; no DNA is available, so the TRBD1 call from TCRdb remains unchecked. Germline V gives CDR1 SGHRS, CDR2 YFSETQ. The CDR3 is 17 amino acids. CDR3 region: CASSFSTKQGSTDTQYF.

The chain has TRBV7-2 and TRBJ2-4; lacking DNA, the TRBD1 call made by TCRdb goes unchecked. This CDR3 contains 16 residues. In germline, CDR1 is SGHTA, CDR2 FQGNSA. The CDR3 region is CASSATGGLAKNIQYF. Variable domain in full (rest from reference TRBV7-2 and TRBJ2-4): GAGVSQSPSNKVTEKGKDVELRCDPISGHTALYWYRQSLGQGLEFLIYFQGNSAPDKSGLPSDRFSAERTGGSVSTLTIQRTQQEDSAVYLCASSATGGLAKNIQYFGAGTRLSVL.

This chain joins TRBV12-3 or TRBV12-4 and TRBJ1-4; TCRdb returns TRBD1, unconfirmable since there is no DNA. The CDR3 has 11 amino acids. The CDR3 sequence: CATSTGHLLFF.

The CDR3 sequence: CSAPRGGSTEAFF. The chain has TRBV20-1 and TRBJ1-1. This CDR3 comprises 13 residues. Per germline, CDR1 DFQATT and CDR2 SNEGSKA (reference sequence).

CDR3 loop: CSARPATGGYSYNEQFF. V gene TRBV20-1 combines with J gene TRBJ2-1; TCRdb names TRBD1, which stays unverified in the absence of DNA. This CDR3 is 17 amino acids long. The V gene's germline CDR1 is DFQATT and CDR2 SNEGSKA (reference sequence).

The CDR3 sequence is CASSKTGRFNEKLFF. The chain is built from TRBV7-9 and TRBJ1-4; the TRBD1 assignment by TCRdb is unverifiable without DNA. CDR3 length equals 15 residues. Germline V CDR1 and CDR2: SEHNR, FQNEAQ (reference sequence).

The CDR3: CASSVRHSYNEQFF. The chain recombines TRBV6-1 with TRBJ2-1. This CDR3 has 14 residues. Germline V CDR1 and CDR2: MNHNS, SASEGT.

This chain uses TRBV24-1 with TRBJ2-1. The CDR3 contains 12 residues. Germline V gene data show CDR1 as KGHDR and CDR2 as SFDVKD. CDR3 in amino acids: CATSDFLNEQFF.

The V gene is TRBV4-3, the J gene TRBJ1-5; TCRdb's D gene call, TRBD1, goes unchecked for lack of DNA. Germline values: CDR1 LGHNA, CDR2 YSLEER. The CDR3 sequence is 18 residues long. CDR3 region: CASSQERQGMGGNQPQHF.

CDR3: CASSQFRGLYEQYF. The chain has TRBV4-3 and TRBJ2-7; TCRdb designates TRBD1, a call that cannot be tested without DNA. The CDR3 loop spans 14 amino acids. Germline assignment: CDR1 LGHNA and CDR2 YSLEER.

The gene calls are TRBV5-1 and TRBJ1-5; the TCRdb D gene call, TRBD1, has no DNA to confirm it. CDR3 length: 12 residues. From germline, CDR1 is SGHRS and CDR2 YFSETQ. CDR3 in amino acids: CASSPQGQPQHF.

This chain links TRBV6-5 with TRBJ2-7; TCRdb lists TRBD1, though no DNA is available to test this call. The germline CDR1 and CDR2 sequences are MNHEY and SVGAGI. This CDR3 is 13 amino acids long. The CDR3 reads CASRGTGAYEQYF.

The chain is built from TRBV7-2 and TRBJ2-7; lacking DNA, the TRBD1 call made by TCRdb goes unchecked. Germline V gives CDR1 SGHTA, CDR2 FQGNSA. This CDR3 comprises 15 residues. CDR3 residues: CASSLGTARSYEQYF.

The rearrangement links TRBV7-2 to TRBJ1-1. CDR1 SGHTA and CDR2 FQGNSA come from the germline V gene. This CDR3 is 15 amino acids long. The CDR3 reads CASSSPGLRANEAFF.

The rearrangement uses TRBV18 and TRBJ2-1; there is no DNA to check the TCRdb D call of TRBD2. CDR3 length: 17 residues. From germline, CDR1 is KGHSH and CDR2 LQKENI. The CDR3 region is CASSPKPTSGSYNEQFF. The full variable domain, rest sourced from reference TRBV18 and TRBJ2-1, is NAGVMQNPRHLVRRRGQEARLRCSPMKGHSHVYWYRQLPEEGLKFMVYLQKENIIDESGMPKERFSAEFPKEGPSILRIQQVVRGDSAAYFCASSPKPTSGSYNEQFFGPGTRLTVL.

The chain joins TRBV6-5 to TRBJ2-3; no DNA is available, so the TRBD2 call from TCRdb remains unchecked. CDR3 length equals 16 residues. The germline V gene has CDR1 MNHEY and CDR2 SVGAGI. This chain's CDR3 is CASSYQGLAGGDTQYF.

This chain links TRBV7-2 with TRBJ1-3. Germline V gene sequence: CDR1 SGHTA, CDR2 FQGNSA. CDR3 length equals 15 residues. This chain's CDR3 is CASSLVISEAGTIYF.

This chain uses TRBV10-3 with TRBJ2-7; TCRdb gives TRBD1 as the D gene, but with no DNA this cannot be confirmed. This CDR3 contains 15 residues. Per the germline V gene, CDR1 is ENHRY and CDR2 is SYGVKD. The CDR3 is CAISESKDRSHEQYF.

The chain joins TRBV4-1 to TRBJ2-7; the D gene TCRdb calls, TRBD1, cannot be checked with no DNA. Germline loops: CDR1 MGHRA, CDR2 YSYEKL. CDR3 length: 19 amino acids. The CDR3 spells CASSQERSPLGGSSYEQYF.

This chain connects TRBV7-9 to TRBJ2-3. This CDR3 contains 12 residues. Per the germline V gene, CDR1 is SEHNR and CDR2 is FQNEAQ (reference sequence). This chain's CDR3 is CASGKASHTQYF.

This chain links TRBV7-2 with TRBJ2-3; TCRdb lists TRBD1, though no DNA is available to test this call. The CDR3 sequence is 17 residues long. Germline assignment: CDR1 SGHTA and CDR2 FQGNSA. CDR3 sequence: CASSHRPSGRGTDTQYF.

This chain uses TRBV2 with TRBJ2-7. Germline V gene sequence: CDR1 SNHLY, CDR2 FYNNEI. This CDR3 has 13 residues. The chain's CDR3 is CASTAKGDYEQYF.

The chain links TRBV20-1 to TRBJ2-3. There are 12 residues in the CDR3. The germline V gene encodes CDR1 DFQATT and CDR2 SNEGSKA (reference sequence). The CDR3 here is CSARDLGVTQYF.

This chain connects TRBV12-3 or TRBV12-4 to TRBJ2-2; as DNA is missing, the TRBD1 call by TCRdb cannot be tested. The CDR3 is 16 amino acids. Here the CDR3 reads CASSWDRGLNTGELFF.

The chain recombines TRBV12-3 or TRBV12-4 with TRBJ2-2; TCRdb names TRBD1, which stays unverified in the absence of DNA. The CDR3 length is 17 residues. The CDR3 sequence: CASSLAGQGSFIGELFF.